A selection of T cell receptor beta chains follows, all from one sample in a study of OX40 agonist ivuxolimab in advanced cancers. Assay: immunoSEQ multiplex PCR; the TCRdb copy retains only in-frame clones and omits some. This sample has roughly 60,000 clones, with approximately 81% found just once. The material was CD4+ or CD8+ T cells sorted from blood, obtained in a trial of the OX40 agonist ivuxolimab. The receptors come from an adult with an advanced solid tumor such as melanoma, head and neck, liver or kidney cancer. CDR3s include the opening cysteine and the closing phenylalanine or tryptophan. The order of the fields is J gene, clone size, D gene, V gene, CDR3 DNA, CDR3 protein. The D gene is left open where the match is weak. A clone size is listed for some rows: how often the clone was seen (once, few, many), or a class if it is expanded.

j_gene: TRBJ1-5
abundance: .
d_gene: TRBD1
v_gene: TRBV2
CDR3nt: TGTGCCAGCAGTGAAGAGGGGGCTGGGCAGCCCCAGCATTTT
CDR3aa: CASSEEGAGQPQHF

j_gene: TRBJ1-1
abundance: .
d_gene: .
v_gene: TRBV11-2
CDR3nt: TGTGCCAGCAGCCGATTCGGGGGTGGCAACACTGAAGCTTTCTTT
CDR3aa: CASSRFGGGNTEAFF

j_gene: TRBJ2-1
abundance: .
d_gene: TRBD2
v_gene: TRBV7-9
CDR3nt: TGTGCCAGCAGCTTAGCCCGGGTGCTAGCGGCCTACAATGAGCAGTTCTTC
CDR3aa: CASSLARVLAAYNEQFF

j_gene: TRBJ1-1
abundance: .
d_gene: .
v_gene: TRBV30
CDR3nt: TGTGCCTGGAAAAGGCAGTGGGGGGACACTGAAGCTTTCTTT
CDR3aa: CAWKRQWGDTEAFF

j_gene: TRBJ2-3
abundance: .
d_gene: TRBD2
v_gene: TRBV7-9
CDR3nt: TGTGCCAGCAGCTGGGCACCTAGCGGAGAGGTCACAGATACGCAGTATTTT
CDR3aa: CASSWAPSGEVTDTQYF

j_gene: TRBJ2-3
abundance: few
d_gene: .
v_gene: TRBV5-6
CDR3nt: TGTGCCAGCAGCTTGGGCGGTGGGACGCAGTATTTT
CDR3aa: CASSLGGGTQYF

j_gene: TRBJ1-1
abundance: .
d_gene: TRBD1
v_gene: TRBV29-1
CDR3nt: TGCAGCGTTGGGCCACCGGGACAGATGAACACTGAAGCTTTCTTT
CDR3aa: CSVGPPGQMNTEAFF

j_gene: TRBJ1-2
abundance: .
d_gene: .
v_gene: TRBV4-2
CDR3nt: TGTGCCAGCAGCTTAGACAGCACAGACTCCTACTATGGCTACACCTTC
CDR3aa: CASSLDSTDSYYGYTF

j_gene: TRBJ2-4
abundance: .
d_gene: .
v_gene: TRBV6-5
CDR3nt: TGTGCCAGCAGATCCGGGGTAGCCAAAAACATTCAGTACTTC
CDR3aa: CASRSGVAKNIQYF

j_gene: TRBJ1-2
abundance: .
d_gene: TRBD1
v_gene: TRBV7-2
CDR3nt: TGTGCCAGCAGCTTAGGACAGGGGGCCGCATATGGCTACACCTTC
CDR3aa: CASSLGQGAAYGYTF

j_gene: TRBJ2-1
abundance: .
d_gene: TRBD2
v_gene: TRBV28
CDR3nt: TGTGCCAGCAGTTCCTCGGGCGGGAGTAGAGGACACAATGAGCAGTTCTTC
CDR3aa: CASSSSGGSRGHNEQFF

j_gene: TRBJ2-1
abundance: .
d_gene: .
v_gene: TRBV5-1
CDR3nt: TGCGCCAGCAGCCGCCTCTCGGGGGCCTACAATGAGCAGTTCTTC
CDR3aa: CASSRLSGAYNEQFF

j_gene: TRBJ2-2
abundance: .
d_gene: TRBD1
v_gene: TRBV29-1
CDR3nt: TGCAGCGTTGAAGATTCAGGGGGCACCGGGGAGCTGTTTTTT
CDR3aa: CSVEDSGGTGELFF

j_gene: TRBJ2-3
abundance: .
d_gene: TRBD1
v_gene: TRBV5-1
CDR3nt: TGCGCCAGCAGCTTGGGCCAGGGGGCAGGAAATACGCAGTATTTT
CDR3aa: CASSLGQGAGNTQYF

j_gene: TRBJ1-3
abundance: once
d_gene: .
v_gene: TRBV18
CDR3nt: TGTGCCAGCTCACCATTAAGAGACACCATATATTTT
CDR3aa: CASSPLRDTIYF

j_gene: TRBJ2-1
abundance: once
d_gene: .
v_gene: TRBV5-5
CDR3nt: TGTGCCAGCAGCTTACTCTACAATGAGCAGTTCTTC
CDR3aa: CASSLLYNEQFF

j_gene: TRBJ2-3
abundance: .
d_gene: .
v_gene: TRBV11-3
CDR3nt: TGTGCCAGCAGCCCGCATGCCGAAGCAGATACGCAGTATTTT
CDR3aa: CASSPHAEADTQYF

j_gene: TRBJ2-2
abundance: once
d_gene: .
v_gene: TRBV5-1
CDR3nt: TGCGCCAGCAGCCAGGGACACTCGAACACCGGGGAGCTGTTTTTT
CDR3aa: CASSQGHSNTGELFF

j_gene: TRBJ2-2
abundance: .
d_gene: .
v_gene: TRBV2
CDR3nt: TGTGCCAGCAGCCCCCCCGTGAACACCGGGGAGCTGTTTTTT
CDR3aa: CASSPPVNTGELFF

j_gene: TRBJ2-1
abundance: .
d_gene: TRBD2
v_gene: TRBV9
CDR3nt: TGTGCCAGCAACAGACTAGCGGGAGACTACAATGAGCAGTTCTTC
CDR3aa: CASNRLAGDYNEQFF

j_gene: TRBJ1-1
abundance: .
d_gene: TRBD1
v_gene: TRBV18
CDR3nt: TGTGCCAGCTCACTTACAGGGGGGAACACTGAAGCTTTCTTT
CDR3aa: CASSLTGGNTEAFF

j_gene: TRBJ2-6
abundance: .
d_gene: .
v_gene: TRBV7-8
CDR3nt: TGTGCCAGCAGCCCAGGGGTAGCCAACGTCCTGACTTTC
CDR3aa: CASSPGVANVLTF

j_gene: TRBJ1-1
abundance: .
d_gene: .
v_gene: TRBV4-1
CDR3nt: TGCGCCAGCGGTGTCAGGAATAATGGGAACACTGAAGCTTTCTTT
CDR3aa: CASGVRNNGNTEAFF

j_gene: TRBJ2-3
abundance: .
d_gene: TRBD2
v_gene: TRBV9
CDR3nt: TGTGCCAGCAGCGTAGCTAGAGCCCTGGGCGGGAGGAGGGGCACAGATACGCAGTATTTT
CDR3aa: CASSVARALGGRRGTDTQYF

j_gene: TRBJ2-1
abundance: once
d_gene: TRBD2
v_gene: TRBV9
CDR3nt: TGTGCCAGCAGCCCAGGACTAGCGGGGATATACAATGAGCAGTTCTTC
CDR3aa: CASSPGLAGIYNEQFF